This TCR beta chain was recovered during a study of T-cell reconstitution after alpha-beta-depleted transplantation in children. General study points: The main origin of T-cell counts and diversity one year after transplant was newly produced T cells. After transplant, high TCRbeta diversity at day 60 in some patients arose from surviving recipient T cells and thymic progenitors.

Germline V gene data show CDR1 as DFQATT and CDR2 as SNEGSKA (reference sequence). The CDR3 is made up of 15 amino acids. Trimming shortened V by 3 bases and J by 3 bases, and 14 bases separated the two germline ends. This clonotype has at least ten counts. Its specificity is unknown. As it was prepared, the TCRbeta library received unique molecular identifiers. TCRdb recomputed calls from the PCR reads with MiXCR, one row per CDR3 protein. The data hold around 700,000 distinct CDR3 sequences, with under 15% observed a single time. The chain employs TRBV20-1 and TRBJ1-4; D perhaps matches TRBD1 (6 bases). This receptor was taken from a girl aged 2 to 10 with congenital amegakaryocytic thrombocytopenia, due to receive a stem cell transplant. The sequencing here drew on PBMCs, taken before TCRalphabeta/CD19-depleted stem cell transplant. CDR3 DNA: TGCAGTGCTAGCCCAGTAGGGGGGTCTAATGAAAAACTGTTTTTT. It translates to CSASPVGGSNEKLFF.